This TCR beta chain came from a study of blood T cell repertoires in COVID-19. Per germline, CDR1 MGHRA and CDR2 YSYEKL. The CDR3 length is 14 residues. V lost 3 bases, J lost 3 bases, and 12 bases lay in between. Original methodology: Reference gene primer amplification in the assay estimated nucleated cell counts. Clones were read by immunoSEQ multiplex PCR, and TCRdb kept only the in-frame ones, dropping some. V, J and clone size were drawn from that table, and D and trimming were deduced from the DNA. This sample carries hundreds of thousands of clones, approximately 88% of them seen once, and the ten largest clones take roughly 10%.

The chain recombines TRBV4-1 with TRBJ2-7, with a possible D match to TRBD2 (6 bases). The TCR was taken from a woman between 70 and 85 years old with COVID-19, enrolled during active disease. The sequencing sample was made of peripheral blood. This CDR3 reads CASSQGRDYYEQYF. Here the CDR3 DNA reads TGCGCCAGCAGCCAGGGGCGGGATTACTACGAGCAGTACTTC.